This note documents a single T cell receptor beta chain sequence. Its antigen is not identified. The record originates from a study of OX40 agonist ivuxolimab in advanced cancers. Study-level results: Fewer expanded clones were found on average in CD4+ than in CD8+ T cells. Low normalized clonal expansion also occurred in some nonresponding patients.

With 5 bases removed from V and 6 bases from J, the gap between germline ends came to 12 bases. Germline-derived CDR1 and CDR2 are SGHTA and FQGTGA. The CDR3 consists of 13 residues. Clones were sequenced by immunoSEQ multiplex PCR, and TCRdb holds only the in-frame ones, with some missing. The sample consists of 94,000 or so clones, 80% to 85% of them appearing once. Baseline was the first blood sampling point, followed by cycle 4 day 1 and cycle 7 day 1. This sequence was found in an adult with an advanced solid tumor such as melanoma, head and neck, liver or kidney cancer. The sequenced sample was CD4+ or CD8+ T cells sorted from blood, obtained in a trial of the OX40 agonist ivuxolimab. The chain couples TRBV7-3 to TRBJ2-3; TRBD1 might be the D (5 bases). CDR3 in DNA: TGTGCCAGCAGCCCAAACTACAGGGATACGCAGTATTTT. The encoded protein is CASSPNYRDTQYF.